This record looks at one T cell receptor beta chain sequence and its context. Profiling relied on immunoSEQ multiplex PCR, and the TCRdb table lists in-frame clones only, not all of them. The table includes about 480,000 clones, roughly nine tenths detected once. Germline V gene lookup returns CDR1 SGHTA and CDR2 FQGNSA. This CDR3 is built from 15 residues. Trimming shortened V by 3 bases and J by 0 bases, and 9 bases separated the two germline ends. This entry is derived from a study of blood T cell repertoires in COVID-19. Study summary: T cells, B-cell-depleted T cells, or PBMCs provided the cDNA or gDNA that served as material.

Seattle researchers signed up patients amid active infection and tracked them longitudinally. This receptor was taken from a man between 18 and 29 years old with COVID-19, enrolled during active disease. Sequencing input: peripheral blood. This rearrangement joins TRBV7-2 to TRBJ1-5; D may be TRBD1 (5 bases). The CDR3 coding sequence is TGTGCCAGCAGCTTCACAGGAAATAGCAATCAGCCCCAGCATTTT. It encodes CASSFTGNSNQPQHF. Variable domain in full (rest from reference TRBV7-2 and TRBJ1-5): GAGVSQSPSNKVTEKGKDVELRCDPISGHTALYWYRQSLGQGLEFLIYFQGNSAPDKSGLPSDRFSAERTGGSVSTLTIQRTQQEDSAVYLCASSFTGNSNQPQHFGDGTRLSIL.